The clone carrying this TCR beta chain has ten or more counts. The data derive from a study of T cell repertoires in cytomegalovirus infection. Germline V gene lookup returns CDR1 SEHNR and CDR2 FQNEAQ (reference sequence). Trimming took 4 bases from V and 5 from J, leaving 15 bases between them. The CDR3 extends over 14 amino acids. One entry per CDR3 protein, called by TCRdb with MiXCR from the reads. The sample carries about 180,000 distinct CDR3 sequences, around 14% recorded once. The material sequenced was PBMCs. This sequence was found in a human donor in good health (CMV status not recorded). Some clones in this sample may be carry-over from other donors' samples. This chain uses TRBV7-9 with TRBJ2-7, with D uncertain. The DNA of the CDR3 is TGTGCCAGCAGCTCCCCCCTGACACGAGACGAGCAGTACTTC. Translated: CASSSPLTRDEQYF.